A single sample gave rise to the 27 T cell receptor beta chains below, sequenced in a study of shared clonotypes between healthy human individuals. This table comes from immunoSEQ multiplex PCR, and its TCRdb copy is limited to in-frame clones, with some not included. The sample carries 550,000 to 750,000 clones, 95% to 96% recorded once. Naive CD8 cells comprised CD45RO-negative, CCR7-positively selected cells, excluding terminally differentiated effector memory CD45RA+ cells. The source material was naive CD8+ T cells sorted from blood. The receptors come from a woman between 25 and 40 years old in good health.

The V gene is TRBV9, the J gene TRBJ2-3; 10 nucleotides align to TRBD2. The CDR3 sequence is 15 residues long. The ends lost 3 bases at V and 5 bases at J; junction bases unmatched: 6. The germline CDR1 and CDR2 sequences are SGDLS and YYNGEE. CDR3 sequence (DNA): TGTGCCAGCAGCGAGGGGGGGACTAGCGTAGATACGCAGTATTTT. It codes for CASSEGGTSVDTQYF.

The chain employs TRBV19 and TRBJ2-2, with 13 bases lining up with TRBD2. The junction had 16 bases not matched to a gene; V was cut back by 6 bases and J by 0 bases. CDR3 length equals 21 residues. Germline assignment: CDR1 LNHDA and CDR2 SQIVND (reference sequence). DNA of the CDR3: TGTGCCAGTAGATGGATATCGGGACTAGCGGGAACGTTCGCGAACACCGGGGAGCTGTTTTTT. This codes for CASRWISGLAGTFANTGELFF.

CDR3 region: CASSRKTSAPGANVLTF. The CDR3 bases are TGTGCCAGCAGCCGGAAGACATCGGCCCCTGGGGCCAACGTCCTGACTTTC. This sequence joins TRBV14 and TRBJ2-6; D unclear. CDR1 and CDR2 from the germline V gene are SGHDN and FVKESK. V gave up 4 bases and J gave up 2 bases, with 15 bases separating them. This CDR3 is built from 17 residues.

V is TRBV19 and J is TRBJ2-1, with 11 nucleotides matching TRBD1. V was clipped by 1 base and J by 8 bases; unmatched bases: 7. The CDR3 has 16 amino acids. Germline CDR1 LNHDA, CDR2 SQIVND (reference sequence). CDR3: CASSIGRTGGLDEQFF. CDR3 bases: TGTGCCAGTAGTATAGGAAGGACAGGGGGCTTGGATGAGCAGTTCTTC.

The V call is TRBV29-1, the J call TRBJ2-7; TRBD2 matches 9 bases. Germline trimming cut 5 bases from V and 3 bases from J; bases unmatched to any gene: 5. The length of the CDR3 is 13 residues. Germline CDR1 reads SQVTM; CDR2 reads ANQGSEA. CDR3 amino acids: CSVRLADNYEQYF. CDR3 sequence (DNA): TGCAGCGTTCGACTAGCGGACAACTACGAGCAGTACTTC.

The chain uses TRBV7-2 and TRBJ1-6; maybe TRBD1 (5 bases). V lost 0 bases and J 8 bases, leaving 14 bases between the germline ends. Germline V gene data show CDR1 as SGHTA and CDR2 as FQGNSA. The CDR3 is 16 residues long. CDR3 nucleotides: TGTGCCAGCAGCTTAGCGACCAGGGTCTACGATTCACCCCTCCACTTT. Its protein product is CASSLATRVYDSPLHF.

The rearrangement joins TRBV7-8 to TRBJ2-1; 9 bases line up with TRBD1. The CDR3 runs 17 residues. Per the germline V gene, CDR1 is SGHVS and CDR2 is FQNEAQ. V gave up 1 base and J gave up 1 base; unmatched junction bases: 5. The CDR3 loop reads CASSLGEDRGSYNEQFF. DNA for the CDR3: TGTGCCAGCAGCTTAGGTGAAGACAGGGGGTCCTACAATGAGCAGTTCTTC.

The V call is TRBV2, the J call TRBJ2-1, with a weak D call TRBD2 (5 bases). This CDR3 contains 10 residues. Germline V CDR1 and CDR2: SNHLY, FYNNEI. V gave up 7 bases and J gave up 7 bases, with 5 bases separating them. The CDR3 sequence: CASTGNEQFF. In nucleotides, the CDR3 is TGTGCCAGCACGGGGAATGAGCAGTTCTTC.

V is TRBV27 and J is TRBJ1-1; TRBD1 aligns across 9 bases. The V gene end was trimmed by 6 bases and the J gene end by 5 bases; junction bases not matched to a gene: 7. In germline, CDR1 is MNHEY, CDR2 SMNVEV (reference sequence). The CDR3 has 14 residues. The CDR3 loop reads CASSIRTGDTEAFF. The CDR3 coding sequence is TGTGCCAGCAGCATCAGGACAGGGGATACTGAAGCTTTCTTT.

This CDR3 is CASWELDRGTEAFF. DNA of the CDR3: TGCGCCAGCTGGGAATTAGACAGGGGCACTGAAGCTTTCTTT. The genes are TRBV10-2 and TRBJ1-1; 8 bases agree with TRBD1. Trimming at V came to 8 bases and at J to 4 bases, leaving 9 bases not matched to a gene. The CDR3 totals 14 residues. Per the germline V gene, CDR1 is WSHSY and CDR2 is SAAADI.

The chain links TRBV15 to TRBJ2-7, with a weak D call TRBD2 (5 bases). V lost 8 bases and J 0 bases, leaving 14 bases between the germline ends. The germline CDR1 and CDR2 sequences are LNHNV and YYDKDF (reference sequence). The CDR3 is made up of 14 amino acids. CDR3 loop: CATGGSPDSYEQYF. In nucleotides, the CDR3 is TGTGCCACCGGAGGCTCTCCCGACTCCTACGAGCAGTACTTC.

The genes are TRBV11-3 and TRBJ2-1, with TRBD2 identical over 12 bases. The CDR3 length is 17 residues. CDR1 and CDR2 (germline): SGHNT, YENEEA. Trimming removed 6 bases from V and 8 bases from J; junction bases left unmatched: 14. The CDR3 reads CASSLMGASGRADEQFF. DNA for the CDR3: TGTGCCAGCAGTCTAATGGGGGCTAGCGGGAGGGCGGATGAGCAGTTCTTC. Using reference TRBV11-3 and TRBJ2-1 for the parts outside the CDR3, the full variable domain is EAGVVQSPRYKIIEKKQPVAFWCNPISGHNTLYWYLQNLGQGPELLIRYENEEAVDDSQLPKDRFSAERLKGVDSTLKIQPAELGDSAVYLCASSLMGASGRADEQFFGPGTRLTVL.

The chain combines TRBV28 with TRBJ2-5; TRBD1 aligns across 7 bases. With V trimmed by 5 bases and J by 0 bases, 6 bases remained unmatched. Germline-derived CDR1 and CDR2 are MDHEN and SYDVKM. CDR3 length equals 15 residues. The CDR3 DNA follows: TGTGCCAGCAGTACCTGGGACAGCGACCAAGAGACCCAGTACTTC. It yields the protein CASSTWDSDQETQYF.

The chain couples TRBV28 to TRBJ2-1, with D possibly being TRBD1 (5 bases). Germline loops: CDR1 MDHEN, CDR2 SYDVKM. This CDR3 has 15 residues. Deletions cut 6 bases from V and 0 bases from J, with 12 bases between. CDR3 coding DNA: TGTGCCAGCAGACAGACAGCTAGCTCCTACAATGAGCAGTTCTTC. It encodes CASRQTASSYNEQFF.

The gene calls are TRBV5-1 and TRBJ1-2; D is perhaps TRBD1 (5 bases). CDR1 is SGHRS and CDR2 is YFSETQ in the germline V gene. Trimming took 2 bases from V and 2 from J, leaving 25 bases between them. This CDR3 has 19 amino acids. CDR3 in DNA: TGCGCCAGCAGCTTCCCGCTGCTAAACCGGACGGGGGGAAACTATGGCTACACCTTC. Translation: CASSFPLLNRTGGNYGYTF.

The gene calls are TRBV11-2 and TRBJ2-1; D ambiguous. Germline-derived CDR1 and CDR2 are SGHAT and FQNNGV. Trimming removed 0 bases at V and 8 bases at J, with 8 bases between. This CDR3 has 13 amino acids. CDR3 amino acids: CASSLDIGYEQFF. The CDR3 DNA reads TGTGCCAGCAGCTTAGATATTGGCTATGAGCAGTTCTTC. The complete variable domain, with remaining parts taken from reference TRBV11-2 and TRBJ2-1, reads EAGVAQSPRYKIIEKRQSVAFWCNPISGHATLYWYQQILGQGPKLLIQFQNNGVVDDSQLPKDRFSAERLKGVDSTLKIQPAKLEDSAVYLCASSLDIGYEQFFGPGTRLTVL.

V gene TRBV27 combines with J gene TRBJ2-7; a weak D match, TRBD1 (6 bases). The CDR3 covers 15 residues. Trimming removed 5 bases at V and 2 bases at J, with 16 bases between. From germline, CDR1 is MNHEY and CDR2 SMNVEV (reference sequence). The CDR3 nucleotides read TGTGCCAGCAGTATCCTACAGGGACCTCCCTACGAGCAGTACTTC. Translated, it gives CASSILQGPPYEQYF.

The chain combines TRBV4-2 with TRBJ2-5, with D unresolved. The J call may be in error: the DNA end matches TRBJ2-7 better. Germline CDR1 reads LGHNA; CDR2 reads YNFKEQ. This CDR3 region has 16 residues. CDR3: CASSQEEGFSSYEQYF. CDR3 in DNA: TGTGCCAGCAGCCAAGAGGAAGGTTTTAGCTCCTACGAGCAGTACTTC.

In regard to this clone: One end of the junction varies from germline; a read error may be responsible. This chain joins TRBV7-9 and TRBJ2-5; D is ambiguous. Germline assignment: CDR1 SEHNR and CDR2 FQNEAQ (reference sequence). The CDR3 is 12 residues long. CDR3: CASSFERESQYF. DNA of the CDR3: TGTGCCAGCAGCTTTGAACGAGAGTCCCAGTACTTC.

The CDR3 loop is CASSWGQGALETQYF. CDR3 nucleotide sequence: TGCGCCAGCAGCTGGGGACAGGGGGCTTTGGAGACCCAGTACTTC. V is TRBV5-1 and J is TRBJ2-5, with TRBD1 matching over 12 bases. The V and J ends lost 3 bases and 5 bases, in that order; junction bases with no gene match: 5. CDR1 is SGHRS, CDR2 YFSETQ, per germline. This CDR3 comprises 15 residues.

This chain links TRBV5-1 with TRBJ2-5; D is ambiguous. This CDR3 comprises 11 residues. Germline V gene lookup returns CDR1 SGHRS and CDR2 YFSETQ. V was pared by 6 bases and J by 2 bases, with 5 bases between. CDR3 sequence (DNA): TGCGCCAGCACCCGTCAAGAGACCCAGTACTTC. Encoded protein: CASTRQETQYF.

The chain is built from TRBV28 and TRBJ2-7, with D possibly being TRBD1 or TRBD2 (5 bases each). The germline V gene encodes CDR1 MDHEN and CDR2 SYDVKM. The V gene lost 7 bases and the J gene lost 3 bases, with 25 bases spanning the gap. The CDR3 runs 17 residues. DNA of the CDR3: TGTGCCAGCACCTTGGGGCCAGGGACCCTAAACGACTACGAGCAGTACTTC. Protein sequence: CASTLGPGTLNDYEQYF.

The chain links TRBV5-6 to TRBJ2-7, with 8 bases that match TRBD2. Germline loops: CDR1 SGHDT, CDR2 YYEEEE. V gave up 3 bases and J gave up 1 base; unmatched junction bases: 9. The CDR3 extends over 16 amino acids. Written as DNA, the CDR3 is TGTGCCAGCAGCTACGCCTCAGCGGGAGCGTCCTACGAGCAGTACTTC. Protein: CASSYASAGASYEQYF. Based on the CDR3 plus reference TRBV5-6 and TRBJ2-7, the full variable domain is DAGVTQSPTHLIKTRGQQVTLRCSPKSGHDTVSWYQQALGQGPQFIFQYYEEEERQRGNFPDRFSGHQFPNYSSELNVNALLLGDSALYLCASSYASAGASYEQYFGPGTRLTVT.

V and J are TRBV4-2 and TRBJ2-7; 8 positions agree with TRBD1. The germline gives CDR1 LGHNA, CDR2 YNFKEQ. The CDR3 loop spans 15 amino acids. Trimming at V came to 0 bases and at J to 6 bases, leaving 7 bases not matched to a gene. In DNA, the CDR3 is TGTGCCAGCAGCCAAGATCCAGGGGGCGCATCCGAGCAGTACTTC. It specifies CASSQDPGGASEQYF.

V and J are TRBV6-1 and TRBJ1-3; maybe TRBD1 (6 bases). Germline CDR1 is MNHNS and CDR2 is SASEGT. The V gene lost 8 bases and the J gene lost 2 bases, with 13 bases spanning the gap. The CDR3 loop spans 14 amino acids. CDR3 DNA: TGTGCCAGCCTCACACAGGGAGCTGGAAACACCATATATTTT. Protein product: CASLTQGAGNTIYF.

V gene TRBV5-6 combines with J gene TRBJ1-2; D remains ambiguous. V was pared by 3 bases and J by 3 bases, with 6 bases between. The CDR3 sequence is 12 residues long. CDR1 is SGHDT, CDR2 YYEEEE, per germline. CDR3 sequence (DNA): TGTGCCAGCAGCTCGGACGACTATGGCTACACCTTC. This sequence encodes CASSSDDYGYTF.

The rearrangement joins TRBV27 to TRBJ2-1, with D possibly being TRBD2 (6 bases). This CDR3 spans 15 amino acids. CDR1 is MNHEY, CDR2 SMNVEV, per germline (reference sequence). Between the trimmed V and J ends, which lost 4 bases and 6 bases, there was a span of 16 bases. CDR3 DNA: TGTGCCAGCAGTTACGGGACTGGGATCGGCAATGAGCAGTTCTTC. This gives the protein CASSYGTGIGNEQFF.